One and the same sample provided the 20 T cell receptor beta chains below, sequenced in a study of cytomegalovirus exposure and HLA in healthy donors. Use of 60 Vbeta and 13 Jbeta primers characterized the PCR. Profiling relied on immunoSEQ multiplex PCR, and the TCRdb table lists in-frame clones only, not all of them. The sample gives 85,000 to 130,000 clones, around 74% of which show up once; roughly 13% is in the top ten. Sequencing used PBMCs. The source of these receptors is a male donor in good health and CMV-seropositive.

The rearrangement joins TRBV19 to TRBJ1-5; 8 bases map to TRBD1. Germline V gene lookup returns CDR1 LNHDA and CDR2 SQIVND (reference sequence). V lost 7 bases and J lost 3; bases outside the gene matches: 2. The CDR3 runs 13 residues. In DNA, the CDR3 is TGTGCCAGTACTCAGGGGGCCAATCAGCCCCAGCATTTT. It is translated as CASTQGANQPQHF.

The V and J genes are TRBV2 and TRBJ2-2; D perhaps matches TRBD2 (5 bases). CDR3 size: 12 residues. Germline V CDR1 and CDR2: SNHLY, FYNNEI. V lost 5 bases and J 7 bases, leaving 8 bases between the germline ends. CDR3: CASSSTSGELFF. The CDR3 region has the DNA TGTGCCAGCAGTTCAACTAGCGGGGAGCTGTTTTTT. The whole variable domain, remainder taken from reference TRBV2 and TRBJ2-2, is EPEVTQTPSHQVTQMGQEVILRCVPISNHLYFYWYRQILGQKVEFLVSFYNNEISEKSEIFDDQFSVERPDGSNFTLKIRSTKLEDSAMYFCASSSTSGELFFGEGSRLTVL.

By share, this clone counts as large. CDR3 in DNA: TGTGCCAGCAGCTTAGTGGGACAGGAAAACTATGGCTACACCTTC. This gives the protein CASSLVGQENYGYTF. This chain connects TRBV7-9 to TRBJ1-2; TRBD1 matches 8 bases. With V trimmed by 1 base and J by 2 bases, 3 bases remained unmatched. This CDR3 has 15 residues. The germline gives CDR1 SEHNR, CDR2 FQNEAQ (reference sequence).

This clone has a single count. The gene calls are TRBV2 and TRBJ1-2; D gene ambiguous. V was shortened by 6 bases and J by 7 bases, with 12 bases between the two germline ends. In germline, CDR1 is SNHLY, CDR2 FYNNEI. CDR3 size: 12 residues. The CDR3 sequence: CASRYGEPGYTF. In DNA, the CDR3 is TGTGCCAGCAGATACGGAGAGCCTGGCTACACCTTC. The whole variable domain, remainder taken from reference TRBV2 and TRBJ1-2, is EPEVTQTPSHQVTQMGQEVILRCVPISNHLYFYWYRQILGQKVEFLVSFYNNEISEKSEIFDDQFSVERPDGSNFTLKIRSTKLEDSAMYFCASRYGEPGYTFGSGTRLTVV.

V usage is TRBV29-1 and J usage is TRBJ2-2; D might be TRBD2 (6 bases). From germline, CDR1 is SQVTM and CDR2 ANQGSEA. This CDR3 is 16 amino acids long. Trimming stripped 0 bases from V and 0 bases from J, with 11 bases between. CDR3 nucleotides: TGCAGCGTTGAAGATGGGAGGAGCACGAACACCGGGGAGCTGTTTTTT. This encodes CSVEDGRSTNTGELFF.

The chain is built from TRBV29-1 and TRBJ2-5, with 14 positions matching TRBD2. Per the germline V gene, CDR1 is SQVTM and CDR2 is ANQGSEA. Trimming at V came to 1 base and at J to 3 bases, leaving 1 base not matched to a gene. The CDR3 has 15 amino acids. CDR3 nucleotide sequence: TGCAGCGTTGAAGGGGGACTAGCGGGAGAAGAGACCCAGTACTTC. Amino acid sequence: CSVEGGLAGEETQYF.

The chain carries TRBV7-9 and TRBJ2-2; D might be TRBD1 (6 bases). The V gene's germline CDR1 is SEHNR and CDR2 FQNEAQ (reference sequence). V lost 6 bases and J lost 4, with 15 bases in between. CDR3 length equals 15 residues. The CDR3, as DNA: TGTGCCAGCAGTAAAGAGGGACACTTCACCGGGGAGCTGTTTTTT. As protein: CASSKEGHFTGELFF.

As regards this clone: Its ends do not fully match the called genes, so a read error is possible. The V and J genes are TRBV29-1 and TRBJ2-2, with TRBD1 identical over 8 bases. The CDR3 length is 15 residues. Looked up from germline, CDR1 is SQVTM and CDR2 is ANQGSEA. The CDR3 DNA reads TGCAGCGTCGAAGGAGGGCAGGGGGCTGCCGGGGAGCTGTTTTTT. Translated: CSVEGGQGAAGELFF.

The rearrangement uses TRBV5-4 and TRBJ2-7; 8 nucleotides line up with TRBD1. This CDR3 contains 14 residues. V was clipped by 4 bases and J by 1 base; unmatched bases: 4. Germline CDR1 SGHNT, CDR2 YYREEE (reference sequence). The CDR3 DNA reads TGTGCCAGCAGCCCACGGGACAGGTCCTACGAGCAGTACTTC. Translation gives CASSPRDRSYEQYF.

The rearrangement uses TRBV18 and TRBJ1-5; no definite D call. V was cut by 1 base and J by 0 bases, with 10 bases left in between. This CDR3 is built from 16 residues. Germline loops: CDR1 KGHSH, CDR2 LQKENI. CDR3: CASSPRQSDSNQPQHF. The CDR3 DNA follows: TGTGCCAGCTCACCACGCCAGTCAGATAGCAATCAGCCCCAGCATTTT.

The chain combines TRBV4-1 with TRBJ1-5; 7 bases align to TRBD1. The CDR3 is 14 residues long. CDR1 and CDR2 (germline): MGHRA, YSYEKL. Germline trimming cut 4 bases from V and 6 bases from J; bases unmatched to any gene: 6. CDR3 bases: TGCGCCAGCAGCCTCAACAGGGGAGTTCAGCCCCAGCATTTT. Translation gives CASSLNRGVQPQHF.

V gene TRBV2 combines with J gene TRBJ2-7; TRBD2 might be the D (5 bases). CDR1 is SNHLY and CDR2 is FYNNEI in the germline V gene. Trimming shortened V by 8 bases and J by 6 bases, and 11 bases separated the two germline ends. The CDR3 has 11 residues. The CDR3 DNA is TGTGCCAGCGAGGGCGCCTCCGAGCAGTACTTC. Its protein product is CASEGASEQYF.

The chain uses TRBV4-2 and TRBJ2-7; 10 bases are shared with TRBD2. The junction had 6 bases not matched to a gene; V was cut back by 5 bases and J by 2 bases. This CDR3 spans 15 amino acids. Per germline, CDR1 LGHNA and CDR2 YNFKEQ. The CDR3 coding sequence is TGTGCCAGCAGCTCTACTAGCGGGGACGCCTACGAGCAGTACTTC. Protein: CASSSTSGDAYEQYF.

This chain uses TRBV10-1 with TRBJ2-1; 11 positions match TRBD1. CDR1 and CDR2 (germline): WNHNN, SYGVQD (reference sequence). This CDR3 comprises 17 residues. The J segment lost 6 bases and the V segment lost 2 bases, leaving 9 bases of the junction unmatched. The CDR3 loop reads CASSETTGTGGRNEQFF. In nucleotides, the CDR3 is TGCGCCAGCAGTGAGACAACCGGGACAGGGGGGCGCAATGAGCAGTTCTTC.

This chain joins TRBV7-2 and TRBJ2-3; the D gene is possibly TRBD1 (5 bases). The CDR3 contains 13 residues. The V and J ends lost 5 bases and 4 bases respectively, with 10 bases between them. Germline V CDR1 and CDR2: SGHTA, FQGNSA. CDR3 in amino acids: CASSAQGADTQYF. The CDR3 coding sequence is TGTGCCAGCAGCGCCCAAGGGGCAGATACGCAGTATTTT.

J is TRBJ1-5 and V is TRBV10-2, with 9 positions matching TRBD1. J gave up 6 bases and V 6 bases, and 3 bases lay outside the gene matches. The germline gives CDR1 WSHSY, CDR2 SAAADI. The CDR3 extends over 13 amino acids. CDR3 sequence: CASRDRGGQPQHF. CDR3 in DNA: TGCGCCAGCAGGGACAGGGGAGGTCAGCCCCAGCATTTT.

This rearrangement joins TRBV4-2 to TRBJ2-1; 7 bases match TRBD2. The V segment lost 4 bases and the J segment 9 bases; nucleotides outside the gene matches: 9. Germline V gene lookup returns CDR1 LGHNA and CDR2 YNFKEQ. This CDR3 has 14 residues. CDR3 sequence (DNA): TGTGCCAGCAGCCTCGACACTAGCGATGCTGAGCAGTTCTTC. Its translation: CASSLDTSDAEQFF.

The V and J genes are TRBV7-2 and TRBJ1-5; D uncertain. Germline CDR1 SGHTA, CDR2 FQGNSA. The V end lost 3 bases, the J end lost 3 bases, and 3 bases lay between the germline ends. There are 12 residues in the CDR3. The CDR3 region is CASSFNNQPQHF. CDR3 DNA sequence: TGTGCCAGCAGCTTCAACAATCAGCCCCAGCATTTT.

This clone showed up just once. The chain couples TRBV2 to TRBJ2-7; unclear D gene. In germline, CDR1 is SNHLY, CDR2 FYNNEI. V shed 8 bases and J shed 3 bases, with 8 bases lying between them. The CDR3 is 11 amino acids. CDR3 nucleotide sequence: TGTGCCAGCGGAGCCGACTACGAGCAGTACTTC. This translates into CASGADYEQYF.

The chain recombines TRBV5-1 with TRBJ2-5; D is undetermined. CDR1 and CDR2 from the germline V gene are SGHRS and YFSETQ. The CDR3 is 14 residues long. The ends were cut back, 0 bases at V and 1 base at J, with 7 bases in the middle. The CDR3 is CASSLVPFQETQYF. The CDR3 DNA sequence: TGCGCCAGCAGCTTGGTCCCGTTCCAAGAGACCCAGTACTTC.